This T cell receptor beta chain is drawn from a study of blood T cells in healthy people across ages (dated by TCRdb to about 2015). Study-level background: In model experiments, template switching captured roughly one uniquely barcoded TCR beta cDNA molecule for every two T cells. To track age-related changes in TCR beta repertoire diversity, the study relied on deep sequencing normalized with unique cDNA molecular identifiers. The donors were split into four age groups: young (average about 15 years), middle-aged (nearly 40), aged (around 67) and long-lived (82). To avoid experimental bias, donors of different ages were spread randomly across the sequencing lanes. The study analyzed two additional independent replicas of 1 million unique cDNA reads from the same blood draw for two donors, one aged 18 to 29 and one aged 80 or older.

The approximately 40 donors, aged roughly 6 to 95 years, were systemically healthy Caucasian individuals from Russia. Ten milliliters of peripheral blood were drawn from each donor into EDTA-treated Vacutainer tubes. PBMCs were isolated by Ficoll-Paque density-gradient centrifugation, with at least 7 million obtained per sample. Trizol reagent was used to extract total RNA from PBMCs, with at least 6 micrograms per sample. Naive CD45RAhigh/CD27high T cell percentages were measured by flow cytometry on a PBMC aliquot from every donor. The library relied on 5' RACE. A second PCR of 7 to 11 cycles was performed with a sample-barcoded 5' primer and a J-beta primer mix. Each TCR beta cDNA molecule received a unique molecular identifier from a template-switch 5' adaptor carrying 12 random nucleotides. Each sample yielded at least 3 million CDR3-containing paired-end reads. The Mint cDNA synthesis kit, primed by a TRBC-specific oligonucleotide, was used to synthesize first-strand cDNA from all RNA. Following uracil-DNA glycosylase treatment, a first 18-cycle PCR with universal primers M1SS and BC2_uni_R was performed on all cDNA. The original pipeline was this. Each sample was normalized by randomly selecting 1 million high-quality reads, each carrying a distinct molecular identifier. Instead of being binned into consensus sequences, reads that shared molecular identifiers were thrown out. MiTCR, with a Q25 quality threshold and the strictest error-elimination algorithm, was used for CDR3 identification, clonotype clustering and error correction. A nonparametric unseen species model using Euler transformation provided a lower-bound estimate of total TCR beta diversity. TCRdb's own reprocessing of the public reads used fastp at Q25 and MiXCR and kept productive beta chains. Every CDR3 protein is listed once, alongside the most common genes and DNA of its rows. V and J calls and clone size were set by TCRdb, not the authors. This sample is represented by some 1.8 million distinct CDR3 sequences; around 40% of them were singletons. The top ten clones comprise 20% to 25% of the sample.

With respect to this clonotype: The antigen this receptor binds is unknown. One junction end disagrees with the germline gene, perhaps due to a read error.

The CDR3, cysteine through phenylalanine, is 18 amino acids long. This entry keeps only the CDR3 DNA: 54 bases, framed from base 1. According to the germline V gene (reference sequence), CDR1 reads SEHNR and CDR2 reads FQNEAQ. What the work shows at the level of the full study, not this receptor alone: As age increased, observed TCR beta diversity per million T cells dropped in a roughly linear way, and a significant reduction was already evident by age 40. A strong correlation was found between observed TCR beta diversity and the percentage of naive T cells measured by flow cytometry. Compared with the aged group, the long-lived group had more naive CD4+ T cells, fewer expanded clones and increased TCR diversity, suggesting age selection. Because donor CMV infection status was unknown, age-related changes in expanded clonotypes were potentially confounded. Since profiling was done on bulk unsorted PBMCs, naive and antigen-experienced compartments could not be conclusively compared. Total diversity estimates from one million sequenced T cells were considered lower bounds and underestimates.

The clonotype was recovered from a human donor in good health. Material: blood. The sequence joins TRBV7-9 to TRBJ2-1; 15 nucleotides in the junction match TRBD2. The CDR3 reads CTSSLVWTSGGARDEQFF. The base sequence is TGTACCAGCAGCTTAGTCTGGACTAGCGGGGGGGCTCGAGATGAGCAGTTCTTC.